This TCR beta chain was recorded in a study of blood T cell repertoires in COVID-19 (TCRdb year 2020). In the study overall: Samples from collaborators originated in the United States, Italy and Spain and spanned both the acute and convalescent phases of COVID-19. HLA class I and class II types, where available, came from metadata supplied by the sample provider rather than from assay-based typing. Deeply sampled blood TCRbeta repertoires from subjects exposed to, actively infected with, or recovered from COVID-19 were included in the dataset. Samples came from the ongoing ImmuneRACE study (first 160 participants) plus 1,254 subjects from 6 global collaborators. The prospective study material was composed of cDNA or gDNA derived from T cells, B-cell-depleted T cells, or PBMCs. The repertoires were released in a freely available public database intended as a resource for research on the immune response to SARS-CoV-2. The sample metadata nearly always contained a de-identified subject ID, COVID-19 status, age in years and sex. The paper's findings and limits, for the study overall: The amount of clinical and demographic metadata varied by source and participant and was provided uncurated.

Based on the germline V gene, the CDR1 and CDR2 sequences are SGHAT and FQNNGV. Trimming removed 9 bases from V and 6 bases from J; the gene matches leave 7 bases unexplained. Counted from cysteine to phenylalanine, this CDR3 has 13 amino acids. Only the CDR3 part of the read is kept: 39 bases, read in frame from the first base. Points on this clone: The antigen it recognizes is unknown. Per-base qualities were not stored, and no clone one base away is much larger.

The immunoSEQ Assay, a bias-controlled multiplex PCR, was used to amplify TCRbeta CDR3 regions from genomic DNA. The study's own analysis went as follows. Nucleated cell counts per sample were estimated from amplification of reference gene primers within the assay. To quantify the absolute abundance of each unique TCRbeta CDR3 rearrangement, sequence reads were collapsed and filtered. For each sample, productive Simpson clonality was calculated as the square root of Simpson's diversity index across productive rearrangements. This immuneACCESS table, as held by TCRdb, lists in-frame sequences with V and J called but not all clones. Of the missing ones, under half trace to an unresolved V gene in checked studies; the others have no known cause. V, J and clone size are taken as reported in that table, and D and trimming were inferred from the DNA itself. This sample has fewer than 350,000 clones in its table, and 81% of those were observed once. Of the sample, around 2.9% falls within the top ten clones.

Each collaborating institution followed its own protocols to collect whole blood in K2EDTA tubes. For TCRbeta analysis, collaborators shipped samples in one of three forms: frozen whole blood, isolated PBMCs, or DNA extracted from either of those sample types. The TCR comes from a woman between 55 and 75 years old with active or convalescent COVID-19. Material: peripheral blood. In this chain, TRBV11-2 is recombined with TRBJ1-5, with TRBD1 identical over 8 junction bases. The CDR3 region has the sequence CASSRDRSQPQHF. The DNA sequence follows: TGTGCCAGTTCGAGGGACAGGAGTCAGCCCCAGCATTTT. Supplemented by the reference TRBV11-2 and TRBJ1-5 proteins around the CDR3, the complete variable domain is EAGVAQSPRYKIIEKRQSVAFWCNPISGHATLYWYQQILGQGPKLLIQFQNNGVVDDSQLPKDRFSAERLKGVDSTLKIQPAKLEDSAVYLCASSRDRSQPQHFGDGTRLSIL.